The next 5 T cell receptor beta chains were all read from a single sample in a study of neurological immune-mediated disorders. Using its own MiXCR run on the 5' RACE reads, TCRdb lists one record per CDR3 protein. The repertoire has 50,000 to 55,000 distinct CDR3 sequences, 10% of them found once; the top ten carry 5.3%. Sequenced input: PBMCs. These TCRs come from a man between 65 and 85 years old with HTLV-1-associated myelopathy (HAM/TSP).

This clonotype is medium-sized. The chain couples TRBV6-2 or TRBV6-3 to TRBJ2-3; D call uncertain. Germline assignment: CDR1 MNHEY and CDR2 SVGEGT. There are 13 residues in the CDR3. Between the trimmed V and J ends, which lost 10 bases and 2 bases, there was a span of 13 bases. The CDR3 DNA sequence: TGTGCCACCGAAGGACCCCCCACAGATACGCAGTATTTT. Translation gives CATEGPPTDTQYF.

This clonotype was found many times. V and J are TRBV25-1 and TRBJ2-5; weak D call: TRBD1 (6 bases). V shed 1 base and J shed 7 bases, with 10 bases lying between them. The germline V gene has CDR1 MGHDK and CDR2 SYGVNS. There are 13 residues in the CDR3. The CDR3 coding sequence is TGTGCCAGCAGTGAATCAGGGGCGGCGACCCAGTACTTC. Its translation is CASSESGAATQYF. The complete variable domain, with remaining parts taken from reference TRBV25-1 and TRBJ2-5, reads EADIYQTPRYLVIGTGKKITLECSQTMGHDKMYWYQQDPGMELHLIHYSYGVNSTEKGDLSSESTVSRIRTEHFPLTLESARPSHTSQYLCASSESGAATQYFGPGTRLLVL.

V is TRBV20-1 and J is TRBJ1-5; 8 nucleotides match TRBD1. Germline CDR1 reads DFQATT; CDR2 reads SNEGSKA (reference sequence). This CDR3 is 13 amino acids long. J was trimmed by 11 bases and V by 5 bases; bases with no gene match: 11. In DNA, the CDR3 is TGCAGTGCTCGGACAGGGCAAAATAAGACCCAGCATTTT. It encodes CSARTGQNKTQHF.

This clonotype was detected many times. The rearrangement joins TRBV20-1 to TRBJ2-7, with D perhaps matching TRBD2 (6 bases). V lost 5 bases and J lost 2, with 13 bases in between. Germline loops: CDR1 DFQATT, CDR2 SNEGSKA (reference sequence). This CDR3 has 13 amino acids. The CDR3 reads CSAPLRGAYEQYF. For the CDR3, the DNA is TGCAGTGCTCCCTTGCGGGGCGCCTACGAGCAGTACTTC.

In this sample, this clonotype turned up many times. The CDR3 protein is CASSSGTSHEQFF. The CDR3 DNA reads TGTGCCAGCAGCTCCGGGACTAGCCATGAGCAGTTCTTC. This rearrangement joins TRBV7-2 to TRBJ2-1; 9 nucleotides agree with TRBD2. This CDR3 is 13 amino acids long. Losses at the gene ends were 4 bases for V and 8 bases for J; bases not matched to a gene: 3. Germline V lookup: CDR1 SGHTA, CDR2 FQGNSA.